Listed below are T cell receptor beta chains from one sample, sequenced in a study. TCRdb reanalysed the RT-PCR reads using MiXCR and keeps one entry per CDR3 protein. The sample records about 680,000 distinct CDR3 sequences, 13% to 15% being singletons. Sequencing was done on a sample of memory CD4+ T cells from blood. These receptor sequences come from a female donor in good health, serving as a healthy control. The CDR3 runs from the conserved cysteine through the conserved F or W. A D gene is named only where the DNA matches it firmly. The listing skips clone size in some rows; elsewhere it reads once, few, many or a size class.

j_gene: TRBJ2-5
abundance: NA
v_gene: TRBV5-1
d_gene: TRBD2
CDR3aa: CASSLIPSGGEETQYF
CDR3nt: TGCGCCAGCAGCCTCATTCCTAGCGGGGGGGAAGAGACCCAGTACTTC

j_gene: TRBJ2-1
abundance: many
v_gene: TRBV6-6
d_gene: TRBD1
CDR3aa: CASSSGQGNYNEQFF
CDR3nt: TGTGCCAGCAGTTCGGGACAGGGCAACTACAATGAGCAGTTCTTC

j_gene: TRBJ2-1
abundance: many
v_gene: TRBV20-1
d_gene: TRBD2
CDR3aa: CSQPRQGLAANEQFF
CDR3nt: TGCAGTCAACCCCGCCAGGGACTAGCGGCCAATGAGCAGTTCTTC

j_gene: TRBJ2-5
abundance: many
v_gene: TRBV24-1
d_gene: NA
CDR3aa: CATSSADPYQETQYF
CDR3nt: TGTGCCACCAGTTCGGCGGACCCTTACCAAGAGACCCAGTACTTC

j_gene: TRBJ1-2
abundance: NA
v_gene: TRBV24-1
d_gene: NA
CDR3aa: CATSGGPGYGYTF
CDR3nt: TGTGCCACCAGTGGAGGTCCCGGCTATGGCTACACCTTC

j_gene: TRBJ1-6
abundance: many
v_gene: TRBV6-6
d_gene: TRBD1
CDR3aa: CASSFRTGDNSPLHF
CDR3nt: TGTGCCAGCAGTTTCCGGACAGGGGATAACTCACCCCTCCACTTT

j_gene: TRBJ1-5
abundance: NA
v_gene: TRBV28
d_gene: NA
CDR3aa: CASNREVLGNQPQHF
CDR3nt: TGTGCCAGCAATCGTGAAGTTTTAGGCAATCAGCCCCAGCATTTT

j_gene: TRBJ2-7
abundance: many
v_gene: TRBV5-1
d_gene: NA
CDR3aa: CASSPFSDKTYEQYF
CDR3nt: TGCGCCAGCAGCCCCTTCTCAGACAAGACCTACGAGCAGTACTTC

j_gene: TRBJ2-7
abundance: few
v_gene: TRBV9
d_gene: NA
CDR3aa: CASSVGSVSTLEQYF
CDR3nt: TGTGCCAGCAGCGTAGGGTCAGTTAGTACGCTGGAGCAGTACTTC

j_gene: TRBJ2-1
abundance: few
v_gene: TRBV7-3
d_gene: TRBD1
CDR3aa: CASSIAVTGVHEQFF
CDR3nt: TGTGCCAGCAGCATCGCCGTTACAGGGGTCCATGAGCAGTTCTTC

j_gene: TRBJ2-1
abundance: many
v_gene: TRBV7-2
d_gene: TRBD1
CDR3aa: CASSDRQGSYNEQFF
CDR3nt: TGTGCCAGCAGCGATAGACAGGGATCCTACAATGAGCAGTTCTTC

j_gene: TRBJ1-1
abundance: NA
v_gene: TRBV10-2
d_gene: TRBD1
CDR3aa: CASSTLTGGIMNTEAFF
CDR3nt: TGCGCCAGCAGTACCCTGACAGGGGGCATCATGAACACTGAAGCTTTCTTT

j_gene: TRBJ2-1
abundance: many
v_gene: TRBV29-1
d_gene: TRBD1
CDR3aa: CSGVQGVLYNEQFF
CDR3nt: TGCAGCGGCGTACAGGGGGTCTTATACAATGAGCAGTTCTTC

j_gene: TRBJ2-1
abundance: NA
v_gene: TRBV12-3/TRBV12-4
d_gene: TRBD2
CDR3aa: CASSFEAGVSNEQFF
CDR3nt: TGTGCCAGCAGTTTTGAAGCGGGAGTTTCCAATGAGCAGTTCTTC

j_gene: TRBJ1-6
abundance: many
v_gene: TRBV7-2
d_gene: NA
CDR3aa: CASSLQGIDSPLHF
CDR3nt: TGTGCCAGCAGCCTACAGGGAATTGATTCACCCCTCCACTTT

j_gene: TRBJ1-1
abundance: many
v_gene: TRBV5-1
d_gene: NA
CDR3aa: CASSLGQSDTEAFF
CDR3nt: TGCGCCAGCAGCTTGGGACAGTCGGACACTGAAGCTTTCTTT

j_gene: TRBJ1-3
abundance: few
v_gene: TRBV7-9
d_gene: NA
CDR3aa: CASSYGRDTIYF
CDR3nt: TGTGCCAGCAGCTACGGAAGGGACACCATATATTTT

j_gene: TRBJ2-5
abundance: few
v_gene: TRBV7-9
d_gene: NA
CDR3aa: CASSLTGSPQETQYF
CDR3nt: TGTGCCAGCAGCCTCACAGGGTCTCCTCAAGAGACCCAGTACTTC

j_gene: TRBJ2-7
abundance: few
v_gene: TRBV12-3/TRBV12-4
d_gene: TRBD2
CDR3aa: CASSLTLGLAGGQSSYEQYF
CDR3nt: TGTGCCAGCAGTTTAACCCTGGGACTAGCGGGAGGCCAGAGCTCCTACGAGCAGTACTTC

j_gene: TRBJ2-1
abundance: few
v_gene: TRBV7-7
d_gene: TRBD2
CDR3aa: CASSKLAGETYEQFF
CDR3nt: TGTGCTAGCAGCAAACTAGCGGGAGAAACGTATGAGCAGTTCTTC

j_gene: TRBJ1-1
abundance: NA
v_gene: TRBV12-3/TRBV12-4
d_gene: NA
CDR3aa: CASSHPGRNTEAFF
CDR3nt: TGTGCCAGCAGCCATCCGGGACGGAATACTGAAGCTTTCTTT

j_gene: TRBJ2-1
abundance: NA
v_gene: TRBV6-5
d_gene: NA
CDR3aa: CASSYSPGHEQFF
CDR3nt: TGTGCCAGCAGTTACTCACCAGGGCATGAGCAGTTCTTC